The 13 T cell receptor beta chains below come from one sample, sequenced in a study of beta chain features in type 1 diabetes (dated by TCRdb to the late 2010s). Here is what the overall study found, with its caveats: A moderate but significant shortening of TCRB CDR3 length was observed in type 1 diabetes patients in all four CD4+ subsets.

The protocol used for the library was the immunoSEQ multiplex PCR assay. The entire isolated RNA was reverse transcribed using the High Capacity cDNA Reverse Transcription Kit, and thus expressed TCRB transcripts were sequenced. As stored in TCRdb, this immuneACCESS dataset retains in-frame rearrangements with V and J assigned. A fraction of the clones does not appear; measured against another copy, unresolved V genes explain less than half of the discrepancy, and the remainder lacks a known reason. The sample records about 390,000 clones, 9.6% of which are singletons. Clones ranked in the top ten supply about 0.6% of the sample. Their antigens remain unidentified. Source material: central memory CD4+ T cells from blood. Receptors were obtained from a young man with type 1 diabetes.

In regard to this clone: The sample holds other DNA sequences that translate to the same CDR3. CDR3 amino acids: CASNIGNGRSGEQYF. CDR3 in DNA: TGTGCCAGCAACATAGGGAACGGGAGATCGGGGGAGCAGTACTTC. This sequence joins TRBV7-9 and TRBJ2-7, with D perhaps TRBD2 (6 bases). This CDR3 is 15 amino acids long. Germline assignment: CDR1 SEHNR and CDR2 FQNEAQ (reference sequence). Trimming took 7 bases from V and 7 from J, leaving 23 bases between them.

This clone was detected only a few times. This chain links TRBV6-5 with TRBJ2-1; 7 positions match TRBD2. The CDR3 sequence is 15 residues long. V dropped 2 bases and J dropped 0; count of bases not matched to a gene: 1. Germline loops: CDR1 MNHEY, CDR2 SVGAGI. The CDR3 nucleotides read TGTGCCAGCAGTTACCGCGGGAGCTCCTACAATGAGCAGTTCTTC. It codes for CASSYRGSSYNEQFF.

This clone was picked up a small number of times. This sequence is one base from a far larger clone and is likely a read error. The sample holds other DNA sequences that translate to the same CDR3. The V call is TRBV7-9, the J call TRBJ2-1; D is unresolved. Germline CDR1 is SEHNR and CDR2 is FQNEAQ (reference sequence). This CDR3 spans 16 amino acids. V dropped 5 bases and J dropped 7 bases, with 21 bases sitting between them. The CDR3 loop reads CASSQDRGWGGNEQFF. CDR3 DNA sequence: TGTGCCAGCAGCCAAGATCGCGGATGGGGTGGGAATGAGCAGTTCTTC.

The CDR3 DNA reads TGTGCCAGTGGAGCGGGAGTCGGAGCCAAAAACATTCAGTACTTC. It specifies CASGAGVGAKNIQYF. V gene TRBV6-5 combines with J gene TRBJ2-4; TRBD2 matches 8 bases. Trimming cost V 9 bases and J 0 bases; bases outside gene matches: 7. The CDR3 covers 15 residues. Per germline, CDR1 MNHEY and CDR2 SVGAGI.

The table lists this clone with a few counts. The CDR3 nucleotides are TGTGCCAGCAGCTTAGCTGAGAACTCCTACGAGCAGTACTTC. Encoded protein: CASSLAENSYEQYF. This sequence joins TRBV7-7 and TRBJ2-7, with D unclear. Looked up from germline, CDR1 is SSHAT and CDR2 is FNYEAQ (reference sequence). Trimming stripped 0 bases from V and 0 bases from J, with 6 bases between. The CDR3 runs to 14 residues.

V is TRBV7-2 and J is TRBJ2-4; 12 positions agree with TRBD2. Trimming at V came to 6 bases and at J to 3 bases, leaving 3 bases not matched to a gene. The CDR3 totals 15 residues. CDR1 is SGHTA, CDR2 FQGNSA, per germline. As DNA, the CDR3 is TGTGCCAGCAGAACTAGCGGGAGGAACAAAAACATTCAGTACTTC. Translating it yields CASRTSGRNKNIQYF.

This clone was counted only a few times. This chain connects TRBV7-2 to TRBJ2-7; D is perhaps TRBD2 (6 bases). Germline V gene sequence: CDR1 SGHTA, CDR2 FQGNSA. The CDR3 has 18 amino acids. V lost 2 bases to trimming and J lost 1 base, with 21 bases between them. CDR3 bases: TGTGCCAGCAGCTTAAGTTTTAGGGTCGGTGGGAGGTCCTACGAGCAGTACTTC. Its protein product is CASSLSFRVGGRSYEQYF.

This clone was picked up a small number of times. This rearrangement joins TRBV11-2 to TRBJ2-5; D might be TRBD2 (6 bases). V lost 5 bases and J 2 bases, leaving 12 bases between the germline ends. This CDR3 contains 14 residues. From germline, CDR1 is SGHAT and CDR2 FQNNGV. The CDR3 sequence is CASSAGLPQETQYF. CDR3 in DNA: TGTGCCAGCAGCGCGGGACTCCCTCAAGAGACCCAGTACTTC. Drawing the rest from reference TRBV11-2 and TRBJ2-5, the complete variable domain is EAGVAQSPRYKIIEKRQSVAFWCNPISGHATLYWYQQILGQGPKLLIQFQNNGVVDDSQLPKDRFSAERLKGVDSTLKIQPAKLEDSAVYLCASSAGLPQETQYFGPGTRLLVL.

This clone was recorded a few times. The chain joins TRBV6-1 to TRBJ2-7, with a tentative D call TRBD1 (5 bases). V was cut by 5 bases and J by 7 bases, with 18 bases left in between. CDR1 is MNHNS and CDR2 is SASEGT in the germline V gene. CDR3 length equals 14 residues. CDR3: CASSQGGNIQEQYF. CDR3 bases: TGTGCCAGCAGTCAGGGTGGGAATATACAGGAGCAGTACTTC.

This clone was detected only a few times. The rearrangement links TRBV5-6 to TRBJ1-6; 7 positions agree with TRBD1. Germline CDR1 reads SGHDT; CDR2 reads YYEEEE. V trimming: 4 bases; J trimming: 10 bases; junction bases outside the gene matches: 8. This CDR3 is 14 amino acids long. CDR3 DNA: TGTGCCAGCAGCCCGCGGACAGGACCCTCACCCCTCCACTTT. Translating gives CASSPRTGPSPLHF. The full variable domain, in which reference TRBV5-6 and TRBJ1-6 provide the parts outside the CDR3, is DAGVTQSPTHLIKTRGQQVTLRCSPKSGHDTVSWYQQALGQGPQFIFQYYEEEERQRGNFPDRFSGHQFPNYSSELNVNALLLGDSALYLCASSPRTGPSPLHFGNGTRLTVT.

This clone was seen a handful of times. The V and J genes are TRBV6-5 and TRBJ2-1; either TRBD1 or TRBD2 may fit D (5 bases each). Per germline, CDR1 MNHEY and CDR2 SVGAGI. Trimming shortened V by 6 bases and J by 12 bases, and 12 bases separated the two germline ends. The CDR3 contains 11 residues. CDR3 sequence reads: CASSGTFVQFF. CDR3 sequence (DNA): TGTGCCAGCAGCGGGACGTTTGTGCAGTTCTTC.

The CDR3: CSSLGMANTGELFF. DNA of the CDR3: TGCAGCTCACTCGGCATGGCCAACACCGGGGAGCTGTTTTTT. The chain couples TRBV29-1 to TRBJ2-2, with D uncertain. The length of the CDR3 is 14 residues. Germline CDR1 is SQVTM and CDR2 is ANQGSEA. V dropped 8 bases and J dropped 2 bases, with 15 bases sitting between them.

This clone has ten or more counts. J is TRBJ1-2 and V is TRBV28; 9 bases fit TRBD1. Germline CDR1 and CDR2: MDHEN and SYDVKM. The CDR3 runs 14 residues. V shed 5 bases and J 4 bases; nucleotides not matched to a gene: 5. CDR3 sequence: CASSPGTGIYGYTF. Here the CDR3 DNA reads TGTGCCAGCAGTCCCGGGACAGGGATCTATGGCTACACCTTC.